This entry is about one TCR beta chain. The antigen remains unidentified. This specimen belongs to a study of blood T cells in healthy people across ages. As for the study in general: About one barcoded beta molecule was captured per two T cells (by template switching). General study results and limits: A strong correlation was seen between TCR beta diversity and naive T cell percentage. There were more naive CD4+ cells and higher diversity in long-lived donors than in aged donors.

A J-beta primer mix and a sample-barcoded 5' primer were used in a second PCR of roughly 7 to 12 cycles. Via MiXCR, TCRdb re-called the 5' RACE reads, giving one row per CDR3 protein. The data contain about 1.5 million distinct CDR3 sequences, 40% to 45% of them singletons. Ranging in age from about 6 to 90, the donors were healthy Caucasian individuals from Russia. V shed 5 bases and J 6 bases; nucleotides not matched to a gene: 9. The CDR3 loop spans 15 amino acids. Germline CDR1 and CDR2: SEHNR and FQNEAQ (reference sequence). This clonotype was obtained from a woman in her late teens or twenties in good health. The sequenced sample was blood. V is TRBV7-9 and J is TRBJ2-1; 8 bases agree with TRBD2. The CDR3 loop reads CASSRHYGTSNEQFF. In DNA, the CDR3 is TGTGCCAGCAGCCGTCACTACGGGACTAGCAATGAGCAGTTCTTC.